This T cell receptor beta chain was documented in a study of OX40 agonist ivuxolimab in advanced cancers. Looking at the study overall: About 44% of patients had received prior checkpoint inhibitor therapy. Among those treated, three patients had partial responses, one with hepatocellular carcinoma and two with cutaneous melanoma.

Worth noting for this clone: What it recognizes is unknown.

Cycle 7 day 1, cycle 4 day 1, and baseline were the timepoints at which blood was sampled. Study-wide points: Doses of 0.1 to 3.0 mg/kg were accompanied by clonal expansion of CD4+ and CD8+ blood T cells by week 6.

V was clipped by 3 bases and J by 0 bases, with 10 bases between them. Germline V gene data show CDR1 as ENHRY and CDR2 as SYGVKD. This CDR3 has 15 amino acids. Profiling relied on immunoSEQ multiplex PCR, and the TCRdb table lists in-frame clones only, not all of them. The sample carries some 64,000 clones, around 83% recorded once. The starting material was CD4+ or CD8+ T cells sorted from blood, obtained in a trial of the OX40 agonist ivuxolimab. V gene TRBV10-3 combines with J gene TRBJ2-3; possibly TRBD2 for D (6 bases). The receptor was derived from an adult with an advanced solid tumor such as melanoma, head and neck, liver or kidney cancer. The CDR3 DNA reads TGTGCCATCAGTGATACTGGAGGGAGCACAGATACGCAGTATTTT. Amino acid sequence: CAISDTGGSTDTQYF.